Here is one TCR beta chain with its context. The antigen remains undetermined. This specimen comes from a study of blood T cells in healthy people across ages. Study details: Every two T cells gave about one barcoded beta molecule via template switching. Study-level results: Naive CD4+ cells and diversity were both higher in long-lived donors than in aged donors.

The V gene lost 6 bases and the J gene lost 1 base, with 9 bases spanning the gap. Germline CDR1 is LGHNA and CDR2 is YSLEER. The CDR3 length is 14 residues. The sample providers were healthy Caucasian people from Russia, aged roughly 6 to 95. Combining a sample-barcoded 5' primer with a J-beta primer mix, a second PCR ran for about 7 to 11 cycles. A template-switch adaptor with 12 random nucleotides tagged each cDNA molecule. A single record per CDR3 protein comes from TCRdb applying MiXCR to the 5' RACE reads. The table lists about 900,000 distinct CDR3 sequences, 45% to 50% of them singletons. The gene calls are TRBV4-3 and TRBJ2-2, with D unresolved. Sequenced material: blood. The TCR originated in a man under 40 in good health. The CDR3, as DNA: TGCGCCAGCAGGGTTGGGGTGAACACCGGGGAGCTGTTTTTT. Translating it yields CASRVGVNTGELFF.